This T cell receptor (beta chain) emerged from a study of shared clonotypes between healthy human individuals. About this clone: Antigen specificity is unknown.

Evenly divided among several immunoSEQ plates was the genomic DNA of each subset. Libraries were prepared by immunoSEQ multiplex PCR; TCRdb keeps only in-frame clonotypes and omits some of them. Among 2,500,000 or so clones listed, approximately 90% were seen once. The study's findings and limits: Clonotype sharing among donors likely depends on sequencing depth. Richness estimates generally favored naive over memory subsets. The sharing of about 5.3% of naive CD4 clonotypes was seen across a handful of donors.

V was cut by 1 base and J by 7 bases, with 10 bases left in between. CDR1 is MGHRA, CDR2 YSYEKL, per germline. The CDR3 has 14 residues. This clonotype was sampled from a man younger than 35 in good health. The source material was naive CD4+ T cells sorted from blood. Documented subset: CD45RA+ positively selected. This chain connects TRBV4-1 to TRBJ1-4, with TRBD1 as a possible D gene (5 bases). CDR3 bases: TGCGCCAGCAGCCAAGTGGGGGTACCTGAAAAACTGTTTTTT. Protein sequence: CASSQVGVPEKLFF.